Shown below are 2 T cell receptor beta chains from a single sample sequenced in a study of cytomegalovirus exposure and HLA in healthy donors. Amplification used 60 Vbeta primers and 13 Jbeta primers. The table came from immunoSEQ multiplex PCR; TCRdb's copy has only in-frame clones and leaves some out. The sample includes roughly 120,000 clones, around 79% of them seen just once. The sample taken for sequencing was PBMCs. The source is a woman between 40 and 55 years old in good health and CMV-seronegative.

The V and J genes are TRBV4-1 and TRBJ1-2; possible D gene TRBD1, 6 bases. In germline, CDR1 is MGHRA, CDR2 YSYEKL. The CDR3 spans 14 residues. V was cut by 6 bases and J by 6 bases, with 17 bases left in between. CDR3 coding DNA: TGCGCCAGCAGTCGCACAGGGAGCTTGAATGGCTACACCTTC. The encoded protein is CASSRTGSLNGYTF.

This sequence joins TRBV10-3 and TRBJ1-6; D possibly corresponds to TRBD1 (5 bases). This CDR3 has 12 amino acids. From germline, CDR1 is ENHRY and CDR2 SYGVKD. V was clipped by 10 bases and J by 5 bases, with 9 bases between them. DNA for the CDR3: TGTGCCACTCGGGGGGATAATTCACCCCTCCACTTT. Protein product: CATRGDNSPLHF.